One TCR beta chain is described in this entry. In the authors' methods: Cell counts per sample came from amplifying reference gene primers. Sequencing used immunoSEQ multiplex PCR; TCRdb keeps in-frame clones, though not all of them. V, J and clone size are those of that table, while D and trimming were read from the DNA. This sample has about 140,000 clones; 85% to 90% occur once, and the top ten carry about 4.3%. This sample is part of a study of blood T cell repertoires in COVID-19. In the study overall: In each case, the material was cDNA or gDNA derived from T cells, B-cell-depleted T cells, or PBMCs.

CDR1 is GTSNPN and CDR2 is SVGIG in the germline V gene (reference sequence). Trimming stripped 5 bases from V and 5 bases from J, with 9 bases between. The CDR3 has 11 residues. This TCR was recovered from a woman aged 35 to 49 with acute or convalescent COVID-19. The sequenced material came from peripheral blood. The chain uses TRBV30 and TRBJ1-2, with D uncertain. The CDR3 spells CAWLGGYGYTF. CDR3 DNA: TGTGCCTGGCTTGGAGGGTATGGCTACACCTTC.